Listed below are T cell receptor beta chains from one sample, sequenced in a study of blood T cells in healthy people across ages. TCRdb re-called the 5' RACE reads with MiXCR, one entry per CDR3 protein. The sample gives 600,000 or so distinct CDR3 sequences, roughly 21% of which show up once; under 4% is in the top ten. Material for sequencing was blood. The receptor set was obtained from a man aged 65 to 79 in good health. The CDR3 runs from the conserved cysteine through the conserved F or W. The order of the fields is CDR3 DNA, CDR3 protein, D gene, clone size, V gene, J gene. D genes are given only for firm matches. Rows may omit the clone size; those that give it use once, few, many or a size class.

TGTGCCAGCAGCCCCCTAGTCGGCCCTGCCACCGGGGAGCTGTTTTTT	CASSPLVGPATGELFF	-	-	TRBV14	TRBJ2-2
TGTGCCAGCAGGCCGGGACTAGCCCTAGATACGCAGTATTTT	CASRPGLALDTQYF	TRBD2	-	TRBV12-3/TRBV12-4	TRBJ2-3
TGTGCCACCAGTGGCGACAGGGGGCCTGGCTACACCTTC	CATSGDRGPGYTF	TRBD1	many	TRBV24-1	TRBJ1-2
TGCGCCAGCAGCCAAGATTCCTTCGGTGTGAGGAATGAGCAGTTCTTC	CASSQDSFGVRNEQFF	-	few	TRBV4-3	TRBJ2-1
TGTGCCACCAGCAGAGATATCCAGCCCCAAGAGACCCAGTACTTC	CATSRDIQPQETQYF	-	many	TRBV15	TRBJ2-5
TGTGCCAGCAGTTACCGAGGGACAGGGGGAATCTATGGCTACACCTTC	CASSYRGTGGIYGYTF	TRBD1	few	TRBV6-5	TRBJ1-2
TGTGCCAGCTCACCATCGTTTGGAGGCCACTCACCCCTCCACTTT	CASSPSFGGHSPLHF	-	-	TRBV18	TRBJ1-6
TGTGCCAGCAGCTTGGGGCAGGTCGTTTTGAGTCAGCCCCAGCATTTT	CASSLGQVVLSQPQHF	-	few	TRBV11-3	TRBJ1-5
TGTGCCACCTCCTCGGCGTACACCGGGGAGCTGTTTTTT	CATSSAYTGELFF	-	-	TRBV6-4	TRBJ2-2
TGTGCCAGCTCACCGGATAGCCGGACAGGGGGAACCCAAGAGACCCAGTACTTC	CASSPDSRTGGTQETQYF	TRBD1	-	TRBV18	TRBJ2-5
TGTGCCAGCTCAAACCGGGGGGTCCCGGACACCGGGGAGCTGTTTTTT	CASSNRGVPDTGELFF	TRBD2	-	TRBV6-1	TRBJ2-2
TGCAGTGCTGAGGGGGGACTAGCGGGCAACGCAGATACGCAGTATTTT	CSAEGGLAGNADTQYF	TRBD2	few	TRBV20-1	TRBJ2-3
TGTGCCAGCAGCAGACCCGAGGTAGCGGGATACCACACAGATACGCAGTATTTT	CASSRPEVAGYHTDTQYF	TRBD2	few	TRBV9	TRBJ2-3